The next 22 T cell receptor beta chains were all read from a single sample in a study of control samples from healthy donors and cancer patients. Generated by immunoSEQ multiplex PCR, the TCRdb table keeps only in-frame clones and is missing some. Of under 75,000 clones in the sample, approximately 85% were seen once. The sequenced sample was blood. The source of these receptors is a man aged 40-50 years in good health.

The chain joins TRBV4-2 to TRBJ1-5; D perhaps matches TRBD1 (6 bases). Germline lookup yields CDR1 LGHNA and CDR2 YNFKEQ. Trimming stripped 0 bases from V and 2 bases from J, with 11 bases between. The CDR3 contains 16 residues. As DNA, the CDR3 is TGTGCCAGCAGCCAAGATGTTTCAGGGGGCAATCAGCCCCAGCATTTT. It codes for CASSQDVSGGNQPQHF.

CDR3 loop: CASSSPDSGNTEAFF. Here the CDR3 DNA reads TGTGCCAGCAGCTCACCGGACAGTGGCAACACTGAAGCTTTCTTT. The gene calls are TRBV7-9 and TRBJ1-1; a weak D match, TRBD1 (6 bases). Trimming stripped 4 bases from V and 2 bases from J, with 14 bases between. CDR1 SEHNR and CDR2 FQNEAQ come from the germline V gene (reference sequence). The CDR3 runs 15 residues.

The chain recombines TRBV30 with TRBJ2-2; maybe TRBD2 (5 bases). The CDR3 extends over 11 amino acids. Germline V lookup: CDR1 GTSNPN, CDR2 SVGIG (reference sequence). V was pared by 6 bases and J by 7 bases, with 9 bases between. CDR3 loop: CACVRDGELFF. DNA for the CDR3: TGTGCCTGTGTACGGGACGGGGAGCTGTTTTTT.

The chain employs TRBV28 and TRBJ2-5; TRBD1 agrees at 7 bases. Unmatched junction bases numbered 8, after V lost 6 bases and J lost 4 bases. The CDR3 has 14 residues. CDR1 and CDR2 (germline): MDHEN, SYDVKM. CDR3 residues: CASSTTGVLETQYF. The CDR3 DNA reads TGTGCCAGCAGCACAACAGGGGTTTTAGAGACCCAGTACTTC.

CDR3 region: CASSDWTGEVTEAFF. DNA of the CDR3: TGTGCCAGCAGCGACTGGACAGGGGAAGTCACTGAAGCTTTCTTT. The rearrangement uses TRBV9 and TRBJ1-1; 9 positions agree with TRBD1. V lost 3 bases and J lost 4; bases outside the gene matches: 7. This CDR3 is 15 amino acids long. The germline CDR1 and CDR2 sequences are SGDLS and YYNGEE.

The chain has TRBV29-1 and TRBJ2-3; 11 bases agree with TRBD2. J lost 4 bases, V lost 5 bases, and 17 bases had no gene match. CDR1 is SQVTM and CDR2 is ANQGSEA in the germline V gene. The CDR3 covers 18 residues. The CDR3 nucleotides are TGCAGCGTTCCTAGGACTAGCGGGCTCTGGGGGGGCGCAGATACGCAGTATTTT. Its translation: CSVPRTSGLWGGADTQYF.

The chain uses TRBV5-1 and TRBJ1-4; the match to TRBD1 covers 8 bases. The V gene's germline CDR1 is SGHRS and CDR2 YFSETQ. J lost 0 bases, V lost 3 bases, and 1 base had no gene match. This CDR3 has 15 residues. CDR3 in DNA: TGCGCCAGCAGCTGGGGACAGGCAACTAATGAAAAACTGTTTTTT. Protein product: CASSWGQATNEKLFF. Full variable domain (missing parts from reference TRBV5-1 and TRBJ1-4): KAGVTQTPRYLIKTRGQQVTLSCSPISGHRSVSWYQQTPGQGLQFLFEYFSETQRNKGNFPGRFSGRQFSNSRSEMNVSTLELGDSALYLCASSWGQATNEKLFFGSGTQLSVL.

V is TRBV5-1 and J is TRBJ1-2; D is uncertain. The CDR3 covers 17 residues. Between the trimmed V and J ends, which lost 4 bases and 1 base, there was a span of 20 bases. Germline V gene sequence: CDR1 SGHRS, CDR2 YFSETQ. The CDR3 sequence: CASSPPLAGLNNYGYTF. The CDR3 DNA is TGCGCCAGCAGCCCTCCCTTGGCGGGTCTAAATAACTATGGCTACACCTTC.

The chain has TRBV7-2 and TRBJ1-5, with 7 bases aligning to TRBD1. With V trimmed by 3 bases and J by 6 bases, 5 bases remained unmatched. The V gene's germline CDR1 is SGHTA and CDR2 FQGNSA. The CDR3 spans 14 residues. CDR3 bases: TGTGCCAGCAGCTTCGACAGGGTCCTTCAGCCCCAGCATTTT. Translating it yields CASSFDRVLQPQHF.

V is TRBV5-4 and J is TRBJ2-7, with 13 bases identical to TRBD2. From germline, CDR1 is SGHNT and CDR2 YYREEE (reference sequence). The CDR3 extends over 14 amino acids. The trim removed 4 bases at V and 5 bases at J, leaving 3 bases unmatched. The CDR3 nucleotides are TGTGCCAGCAGCCGCGGGACTAGCGGGAACGAGCAGTACTTC. It is translated as CASSRGTSGNEQYF.

The V call is TRBV27, the J call TRBJ2-7; D ambiguous. The CDR3 totals 14 residues. V was cut by 3 bases and J by 3 bases, with 12 bases left in between. The germline gives CDR1 MNHEY, CDR2 SMNVEV (reference sequence). The CDR3 region has the DNA TGTGCCAGCAGTTTCTACCAGGACGGCTACGAGCAGTACTTC. Protein: CASSFYQDGYEQYF.

The genes are TRBV13 and TRBJ2-1; no definite D call. Germline CDR1 is PRHDT and CDR2 is FYEKMQ (reference sequence). This CDR3 contains 14 residues. The V end was cut by 5 bases, the J end by 6 bases, with 14 bases between. The CDR3 nucleotides are TGTGCCAGCAGCCTACGGACCCCAGGCAATGAGCAGTTCTTC. Translating it yields CASSLRTPGNEQFF.

The rearrangement joins TRBV6-2 or TRBV6-3 to TRBJ1-1; no definite D call. Germline CDR1 reads MNHEY; CDR2 reads SVGEGT. There are 14 residues in the CDR3. The V and J ends lost 1 base and 1 base respectively, with 7 bases between them. Here the CDR3 reads CASSYYKSNTEAFF. In nucleotides, the CDR3 is TGTGCCAGCAGTTACTACAAATCGAACACTGAAGCTTTCTTT.

This clone was recorded a few times. The chain carries TRBV7-9 and TRBJ2-1; TRBD2 matches at 8 bases. Germline V gives CDR1 SEHNR, CDR2 FQNEAQ (reference sequence). The CDR3 spans 13 residues. CDR3 bases: TGTGGCATCTCCCGGGAGGGCGGCAATGAGCAGTTCTTC. Amino acid sequence: CGISREGGNEQFF.

The chain combines TRBV6-1 with TRBJ2-7; 8 bases map to TRBD1. Germline V gives CDR1 MNHNS, CDR2 SASEGT. This CDR3 contains 14 residues. The junction had 9 bases not matched to a gene; V was cut back by 6 bases and J by 5 bases. CDR3 amino acids: CASSPRTGTDEQYF. The CDR3, as DNA: TGTGCCAGCAGCCCCCGGACAGGGACCGACGAGCAGTACTTC.

The V gene is TRBV7-9, the J gene TRBJ1-2, with D perhaps matching TRBD1 (5 bases). The V and J ends lost 5 bases and 2 bases respectively, with 12 bases between them. CDR1 and CDR2 (germline): SEHNR, FQNEAQ (reference sequence). This CDR3 spans 14 amino acids. CDR3 amino acids: CASSGDGTNYGYTF. The CDR3 DNA follows: TGTGCCAGCAGCGGCGACGGGACCAACTATGGCTACACCTTC. The full variable domain, its missing parts supplied by reference TRBV7-9 and TRBJ1-2, is DTGVSQNPRHKITKRGQNVTFRCDPISEHNRLYWYRQTLGQGPEFLTYFQNEAQLEKSRLLSDRFSAERPKGSFSTLEIQRTEQGDSAMYLCASSGDGTNYGYTFGSGTRLTVV.

The chain is built from TRBV10-3 and TRBJ2-7; 7 bases fit TRBD2. This CDR3 region has 16 residues. CDR1 is ENHRY and CDR2 is SYGVKD in the germline V gene. Losses at the gene ends were 3 bases for V and 5 bases for J; bases not matched to a gene: 13. The CDR3, as DNA: TGTGCCATCAGTGACTCTGGGAGGGGCGGGAGTGACGAGCAGTACTTC. This sequence encodes CAISDSGRGGSDEQYF.

This sequence joins TRBV7-2 and TRBJ2-6; D might be TRBD2 (6 bases). The CDR3 totals 19 residues. Looked up from germline, CDR1 is SGHTA and CDR2 is FQGNSA. The germline V and J ends were trimmed by 5 bases and 2 bases, with 22 bases remaining between them. For the CDR3, the DNA is TGTGCCAGCAGCCCCCATCAGGGACTTCCCCGGGCTGGGGCCAACGTCCTGACTTTC. Encoded protein: CASSPHQGLPRAGANVLTF.

The chain carries TRBV7-9 and TRBJ2-1, with unresolved D. Germline V gene data show CDR1 as SEHNR and CDR2 as FQNEAQ (reference sequence). The V gene lost 5 bases and the J gene lost 5 bases, with 10 bases spanning the gap. The CDR3 covers 13 residues. The CDR3 loop reads CASSRIRHNEQFF. DNA of the CDR3: TGTGCCAGCAGCCGAATCCGGCACAATGAGCAGTTCTTC.

The chain joins TRBV20-1 to TRBJ2-1; D uncertain. Trimming cost V 6 bases and J 8 bases, with 8 bases left between them. The CDR3 runs 10 residues. The germline V gene has CDR1 DFQATT and CDR2 SNEGSKA (reference sequence). In DNA, the CDR3 is TGCAGTGCACTTGGGGATGAGCAGTTCTTC. Translation: CSALGDEQFF.

The chain joins TRBV19 to TRBJ1-1, with D uncertain. In germline, CDR1 is LNHDA, CDR2 SQIVND (reference sequence). The CDR3 is 13 amino acids. V lost 7 bases to trimming and J lost 7 bases, with 16 bases between them. CDR3 in amino acids: CASKIISAGEAFF. CDR3 DNA sequence: TGTGCCAGTAAAATTATTTCTGCAGGTGAAGCTTTCTTT.

The chain has TRBV12-3 or TRBV12-4 and TRBJ2-2; unclear D gene. The V end was cut by 7 bases, the J end by 3 bases, with 6 bases between. The CDR3 has 12 amino acids. The CDR3 loop reads CASNLYTGELFF. CDR3 sequence (DNA): TGTGCCAGCAACCTTTACACCGGGGAGCTGTTTTTT.